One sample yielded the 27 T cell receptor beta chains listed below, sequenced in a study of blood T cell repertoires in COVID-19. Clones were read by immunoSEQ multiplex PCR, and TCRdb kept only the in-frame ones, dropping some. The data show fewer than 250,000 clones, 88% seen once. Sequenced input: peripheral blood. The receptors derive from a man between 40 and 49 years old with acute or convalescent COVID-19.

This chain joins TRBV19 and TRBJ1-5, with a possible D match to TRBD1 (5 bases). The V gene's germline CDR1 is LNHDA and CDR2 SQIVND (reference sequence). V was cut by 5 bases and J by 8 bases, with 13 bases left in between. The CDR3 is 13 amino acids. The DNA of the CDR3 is TGTGCCAGTAGTGGGGGGTTCAGCGAGCCCCAGCATTTT. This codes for CASSGGFSEPQHF.

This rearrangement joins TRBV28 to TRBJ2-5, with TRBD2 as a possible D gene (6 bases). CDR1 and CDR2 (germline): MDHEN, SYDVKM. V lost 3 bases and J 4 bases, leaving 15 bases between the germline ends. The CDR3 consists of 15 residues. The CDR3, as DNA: TGTGCCAGCAGTTTTGAGGAGCGGGTTGGAGAGACCCAGTACTTC. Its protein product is CASSFEERVGETQYF.

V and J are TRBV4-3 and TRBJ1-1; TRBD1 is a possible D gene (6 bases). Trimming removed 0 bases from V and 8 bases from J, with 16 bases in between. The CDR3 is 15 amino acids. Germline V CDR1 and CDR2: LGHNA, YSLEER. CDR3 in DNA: TGCGCCAGCAGCCAAGATCGGGGGGGGCTGAGGGAAGCTTTCTTT. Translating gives CASSQDRGGLREAFF.

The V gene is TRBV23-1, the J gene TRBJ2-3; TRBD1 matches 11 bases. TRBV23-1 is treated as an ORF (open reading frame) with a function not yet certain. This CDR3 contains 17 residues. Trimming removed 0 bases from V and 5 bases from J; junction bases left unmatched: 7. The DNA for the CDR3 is TGCGCCAGCAGTCAATCGGGCGGACAGGGGGCTATAGATACGCAGTATTTT. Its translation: CASSQSGGQGAIDTQYF.

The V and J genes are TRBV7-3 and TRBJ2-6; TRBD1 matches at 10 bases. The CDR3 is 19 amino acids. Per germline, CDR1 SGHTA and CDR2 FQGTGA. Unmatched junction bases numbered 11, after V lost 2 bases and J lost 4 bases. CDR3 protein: CASSLHSTGGAGGANVLTF. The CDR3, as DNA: TGTGCCAGCAGCTTACACTCGACAGGGGGCGCGGGAGGGGCCAACGTCCTGACTTTC. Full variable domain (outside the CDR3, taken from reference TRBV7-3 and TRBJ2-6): GAGVSQTPSNKVTEKGKYVELRCDPISGHTALYWYRQSLGQGPEFLIYFQGTGAADDSGLPNDRFFAVRPEGSVSTLKIQRTERGDSAVYLCASSLHSTGGAGGANVLTFGAGSRLTVL.

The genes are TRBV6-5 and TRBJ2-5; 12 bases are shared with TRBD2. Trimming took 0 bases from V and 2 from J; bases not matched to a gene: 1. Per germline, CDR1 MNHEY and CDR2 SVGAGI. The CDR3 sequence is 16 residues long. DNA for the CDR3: TGTGCCAGCAGTTACTCCACTAGCGGGGGGCAAGAGACCCAGTACTTC. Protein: CASSYSTSGGQETQYF.

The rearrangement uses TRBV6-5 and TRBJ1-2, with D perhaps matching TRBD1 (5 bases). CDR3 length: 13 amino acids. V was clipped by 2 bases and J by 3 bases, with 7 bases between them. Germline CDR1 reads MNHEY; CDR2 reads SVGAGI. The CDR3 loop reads CASSYGADYGYTF. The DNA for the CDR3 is TGTGCCAGCAGTTACGGGGCAGACTATGGCTACACCTTC.

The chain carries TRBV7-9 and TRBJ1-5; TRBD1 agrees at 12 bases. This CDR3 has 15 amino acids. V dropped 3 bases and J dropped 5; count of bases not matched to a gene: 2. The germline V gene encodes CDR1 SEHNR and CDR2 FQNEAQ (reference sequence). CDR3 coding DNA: TGTGCCAGCAGCTTCGGGACAGGGGGCGATCAGCCCCAGCATTTT. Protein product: CASSFGTGGDQPQHF.

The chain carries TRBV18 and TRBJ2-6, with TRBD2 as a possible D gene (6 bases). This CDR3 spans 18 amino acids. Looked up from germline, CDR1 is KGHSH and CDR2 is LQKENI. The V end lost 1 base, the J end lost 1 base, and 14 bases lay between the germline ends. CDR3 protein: CASSPLVRGGSGANVLTF. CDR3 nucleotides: TGTGCCAGCTCACCACTAGTACGTGGGGGGTCTGGGGCCAACGTCCTGACTTTC.

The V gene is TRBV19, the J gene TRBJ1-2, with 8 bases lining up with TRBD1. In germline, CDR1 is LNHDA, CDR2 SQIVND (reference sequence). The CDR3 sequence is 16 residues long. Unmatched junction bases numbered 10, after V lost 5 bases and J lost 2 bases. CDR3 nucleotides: TGTGCCAGTAGTCTGGGCAGGGGGCGAAAAAACTATGGCTACACCTTC. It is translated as CASSLGRGRKNYGYTF.

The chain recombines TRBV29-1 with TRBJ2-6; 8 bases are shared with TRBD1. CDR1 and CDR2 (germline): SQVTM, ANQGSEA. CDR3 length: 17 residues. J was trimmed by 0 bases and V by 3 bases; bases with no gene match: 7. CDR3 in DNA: TGCAGCGTTGAGGGGACAGGAGCGAACTCTGGGGCCAACGTCCTGACTTTC. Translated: CSVEGTGANSGANVLTF.

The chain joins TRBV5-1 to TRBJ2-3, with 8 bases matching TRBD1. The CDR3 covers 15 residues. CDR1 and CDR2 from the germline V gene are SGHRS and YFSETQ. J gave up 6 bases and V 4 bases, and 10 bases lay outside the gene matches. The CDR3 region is CASSIGQGWRDTQYF. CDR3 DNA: TGCGCCAGCAGCATTGGACAGGGCTGGAGGGATACGCAGTATTTT.

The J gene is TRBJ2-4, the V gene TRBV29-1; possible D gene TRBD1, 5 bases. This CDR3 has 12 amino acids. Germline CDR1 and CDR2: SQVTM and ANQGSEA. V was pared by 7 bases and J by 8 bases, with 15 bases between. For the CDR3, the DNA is TGCAGCGCCGCCCCCACCAGGGACATTCAGTACTTC. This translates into CSAAPTRDIQYF. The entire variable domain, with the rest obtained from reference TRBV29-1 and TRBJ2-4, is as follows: SAVISQKPSRDICQRGTSLTIQCQVDSQVTMMFWYRQQPGQSLTLIATANQGSEATYESGFVIDKFPISRPNLTFSTLTVSNMSPEDSSIYLCSAAPTRDIQYFGAGTRLSVL.

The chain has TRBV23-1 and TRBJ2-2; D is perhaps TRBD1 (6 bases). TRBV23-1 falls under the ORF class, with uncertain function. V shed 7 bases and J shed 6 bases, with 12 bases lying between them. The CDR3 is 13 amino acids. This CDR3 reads CASTLRGAGELFF. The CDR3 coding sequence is TGCGCCAGCACCCTCAGGGGCGCCGGGGAGCTGTTTTTT.

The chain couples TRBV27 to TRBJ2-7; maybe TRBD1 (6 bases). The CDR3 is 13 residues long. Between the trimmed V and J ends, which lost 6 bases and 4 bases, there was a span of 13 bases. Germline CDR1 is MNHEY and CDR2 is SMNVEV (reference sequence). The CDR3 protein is CASSEWQGYEQYF. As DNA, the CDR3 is TGTGCCAGCAGCGAGTGGCAGGGGTACGAGCAGTACTTC.

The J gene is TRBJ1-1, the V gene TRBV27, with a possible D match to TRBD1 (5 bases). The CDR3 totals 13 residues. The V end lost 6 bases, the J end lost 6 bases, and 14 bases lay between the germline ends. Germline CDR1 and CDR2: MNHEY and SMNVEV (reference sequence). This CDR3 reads CASSPWGGAEAFF. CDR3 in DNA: TGTGCCAGCAGCCCCTGGGGGGGAGCTGAAGCTTTCTTT.

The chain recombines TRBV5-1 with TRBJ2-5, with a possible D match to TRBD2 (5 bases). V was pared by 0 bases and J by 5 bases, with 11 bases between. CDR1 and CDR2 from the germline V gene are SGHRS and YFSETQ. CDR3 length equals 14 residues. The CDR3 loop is CASSLDLEVETQYF. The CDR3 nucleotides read TGCGCCAGCAGCTTGGATTTGGAGGTGGAGACCCAGTACTTC.

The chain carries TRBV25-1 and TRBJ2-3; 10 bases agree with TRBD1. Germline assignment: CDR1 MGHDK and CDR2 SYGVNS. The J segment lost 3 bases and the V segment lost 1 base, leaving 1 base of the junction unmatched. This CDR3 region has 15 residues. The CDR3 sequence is CASSELDRGTDTQYF. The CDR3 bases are TGTGCCAGCAGTGAATTGGACAGGGGGACAGATACGCAGTATTTT.

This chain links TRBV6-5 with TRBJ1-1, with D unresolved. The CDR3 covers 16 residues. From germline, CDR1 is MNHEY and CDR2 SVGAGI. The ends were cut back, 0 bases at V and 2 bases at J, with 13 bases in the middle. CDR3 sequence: CASSYSPEGGNTEAFF. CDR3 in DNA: TGTGCCAGCAGTTACTCCCCTGAGGGAGGAAACACTGAAGCTTTCTTT.

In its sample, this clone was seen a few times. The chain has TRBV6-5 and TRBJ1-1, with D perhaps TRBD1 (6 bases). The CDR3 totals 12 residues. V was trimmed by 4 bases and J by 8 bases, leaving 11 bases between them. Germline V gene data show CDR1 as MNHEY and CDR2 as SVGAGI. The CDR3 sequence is CASSSIQGEAFF. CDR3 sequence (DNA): TGTGCCAGCAGTTCAATACAGGGAGAAGCTTTCTTT.

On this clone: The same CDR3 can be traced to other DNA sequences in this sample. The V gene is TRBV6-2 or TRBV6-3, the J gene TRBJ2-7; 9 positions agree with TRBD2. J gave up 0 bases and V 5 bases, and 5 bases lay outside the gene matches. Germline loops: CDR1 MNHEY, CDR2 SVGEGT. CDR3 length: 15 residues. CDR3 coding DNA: TGTGCCAGCAGTGACTTAGCGGGAGCCTCCTACGAGCAGTACTTC. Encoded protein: CASSDLAGASYEQYF.

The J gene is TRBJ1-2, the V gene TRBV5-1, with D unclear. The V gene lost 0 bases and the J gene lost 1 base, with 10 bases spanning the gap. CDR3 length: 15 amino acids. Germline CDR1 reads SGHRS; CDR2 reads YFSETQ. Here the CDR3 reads CASSLDPQFNYGYTF. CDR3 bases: TGCGCCAGCAGCTTGGACCCGCAGTTTAACTATGGCTACACCTTC.

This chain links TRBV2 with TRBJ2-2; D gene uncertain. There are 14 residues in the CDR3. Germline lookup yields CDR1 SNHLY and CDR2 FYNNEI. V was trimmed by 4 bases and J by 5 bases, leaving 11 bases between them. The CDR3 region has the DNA TGTGCCAGCAGTGGGGCTATTCAAACCGGGGAGCTGTTTTTT. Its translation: CASSGAIQTGELFF.

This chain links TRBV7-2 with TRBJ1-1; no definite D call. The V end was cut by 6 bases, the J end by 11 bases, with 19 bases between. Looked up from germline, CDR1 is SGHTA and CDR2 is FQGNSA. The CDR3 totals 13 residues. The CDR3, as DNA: TGTGCCAGCAGTCCCCCCGCAGGTTGGGAGGCTTTCTTT. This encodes CASSPPAGWEAFF. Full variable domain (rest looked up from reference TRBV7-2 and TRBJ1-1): GAGVSQSPSNKVTEKGKDVELRCDPISGHTALYWYRQSLGQGLEFLIYFQGNSAPDKSGLPSDRFSAERTGGSVSTLTIQRTQQEDSAVYLCASSPPAGWEAFFGQGTRLTVV.

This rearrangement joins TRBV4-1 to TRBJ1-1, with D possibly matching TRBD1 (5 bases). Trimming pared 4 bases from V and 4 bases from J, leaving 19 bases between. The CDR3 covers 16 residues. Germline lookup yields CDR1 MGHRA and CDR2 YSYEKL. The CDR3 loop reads CASSPPLPTGGTEAFF. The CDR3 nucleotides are TGCGCCAGCAGCCCGCCCTTACCGACCGGGGGCACTGAAGCTTTCTTT.

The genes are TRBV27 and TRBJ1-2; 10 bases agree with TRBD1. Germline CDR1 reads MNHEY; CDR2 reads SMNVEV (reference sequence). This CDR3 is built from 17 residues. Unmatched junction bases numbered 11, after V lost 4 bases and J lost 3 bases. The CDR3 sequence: CASSSPGQGPLDYGYTF. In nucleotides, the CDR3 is TGTGCCAGCAGTTCGCCGGGACAGGGGCCCCTCGACTATGGCTACACCTTC.

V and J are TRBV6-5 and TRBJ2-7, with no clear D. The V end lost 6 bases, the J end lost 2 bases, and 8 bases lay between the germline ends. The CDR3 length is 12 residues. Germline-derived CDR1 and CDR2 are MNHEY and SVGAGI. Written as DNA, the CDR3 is TGTGCCAGCAGGGCCTTTGCCTACGAGCAGTACTTC. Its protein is CASRAFAYEQYF.